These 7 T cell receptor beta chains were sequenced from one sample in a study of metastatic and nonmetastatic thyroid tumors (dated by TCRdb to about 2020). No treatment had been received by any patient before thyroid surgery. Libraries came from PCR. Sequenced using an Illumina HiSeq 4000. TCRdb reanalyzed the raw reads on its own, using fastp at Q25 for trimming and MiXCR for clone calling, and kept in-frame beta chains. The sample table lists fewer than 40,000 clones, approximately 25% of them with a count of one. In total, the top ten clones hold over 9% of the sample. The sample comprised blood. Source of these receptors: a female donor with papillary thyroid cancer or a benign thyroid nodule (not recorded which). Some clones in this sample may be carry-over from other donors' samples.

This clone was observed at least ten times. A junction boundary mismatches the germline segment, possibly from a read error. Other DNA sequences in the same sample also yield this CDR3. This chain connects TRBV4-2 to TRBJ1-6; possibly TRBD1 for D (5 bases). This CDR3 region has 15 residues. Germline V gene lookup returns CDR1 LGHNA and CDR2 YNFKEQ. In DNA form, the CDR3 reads TGTGCCAGCAGCCAAGGAGTAGGGGAGGATTCACCTCTCCACTTT. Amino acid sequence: CASSQGVGEDSPLHF.

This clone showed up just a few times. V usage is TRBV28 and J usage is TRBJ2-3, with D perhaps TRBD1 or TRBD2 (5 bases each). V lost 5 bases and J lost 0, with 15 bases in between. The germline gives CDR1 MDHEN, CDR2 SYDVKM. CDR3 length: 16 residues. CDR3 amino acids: CASSPWDGLSTDTQYF. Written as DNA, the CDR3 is TGTGCCAGCAGTCCATGGGACGGCCTTAGCACAGATACGCAGTATTTT. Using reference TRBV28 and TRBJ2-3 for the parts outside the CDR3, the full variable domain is DVKVTQSSRYLVKRTGEKVFLECVQDMDHENMFWYRQDPGLGLRLIYFSYDVKMKEKGDIPEGYSVSREKKERFSLILESASTNQTSMYLCASSPWDGLSTDTQYFGPGTRLTVL.

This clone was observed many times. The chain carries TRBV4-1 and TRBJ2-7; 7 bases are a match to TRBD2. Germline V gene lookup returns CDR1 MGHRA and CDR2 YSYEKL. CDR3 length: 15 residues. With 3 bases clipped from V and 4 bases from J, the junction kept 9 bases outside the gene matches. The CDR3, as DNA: TGCGCCAGCAGCCACGGGGGGAGGGCCTCGTACGAGCAGTACTTC. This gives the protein CASSHGGRASYEQYF.

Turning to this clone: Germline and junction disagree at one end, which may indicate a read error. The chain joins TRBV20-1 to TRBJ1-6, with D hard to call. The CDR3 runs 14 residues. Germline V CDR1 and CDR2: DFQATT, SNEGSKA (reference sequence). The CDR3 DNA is TGCAGTGCTAGAGGGGCAAGTGAGGGCTCACCCCTGAACTTT. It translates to CSARGASEGSPLNF.

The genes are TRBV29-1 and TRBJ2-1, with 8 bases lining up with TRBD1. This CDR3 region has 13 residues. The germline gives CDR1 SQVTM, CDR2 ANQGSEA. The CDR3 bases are TGCACTATTGGGACAGGTTATCCGAATGAGCAGTTCTTC. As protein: CTIGTGYPNEQFF.

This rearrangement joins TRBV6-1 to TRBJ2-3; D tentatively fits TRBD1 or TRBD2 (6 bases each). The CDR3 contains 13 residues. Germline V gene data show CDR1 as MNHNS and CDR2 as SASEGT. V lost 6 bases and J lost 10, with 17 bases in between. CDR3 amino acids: CASRLRGADSQYF. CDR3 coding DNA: TGTGCCAGCAGGTTGAGGGGGGCCGATTCGCAGTATTTT.

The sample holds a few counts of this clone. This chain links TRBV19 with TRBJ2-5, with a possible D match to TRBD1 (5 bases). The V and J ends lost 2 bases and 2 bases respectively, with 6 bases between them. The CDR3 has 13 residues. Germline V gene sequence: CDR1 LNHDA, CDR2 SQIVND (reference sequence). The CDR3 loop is CASSIQGQETQYF. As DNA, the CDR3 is TGTGCCAGTAGTATACAGGGTCAAGAGACCCAGTACTTC.